Below, 32 T cell receptor beta chains from the same sample are listed, as sequenced in a study of T-cell reconstitution after alpha-beta-depleted transplantation in children. This sample's TCRbeta library carried unique molecular identifier barcodes. A single record per CDR3 protein comes from TCRdb applying MiXCR to the PCR reads. The data show 420,000 or so distinct CDR3 sequences, around 9.9% seen once. Specimen: PBMCs from the stem cell graft donor, collected from the stem cell graft. These receptors were taken from a human donor who donated a stem cell graft to a child with acute myeloid leukemia.

The chain links TRBV5-1 to TRBJ2-7, with TRBD2 as a possible D gene (5 bases). Germline lookup yields CDR1 SGHRS and CDR2 YFSETQ. Trimming shortened V by 0 bases and J by 2 bases, and 9 bases separated the two germline ends. This CDR3 is built from 14 residues. Here the CDR3 DNA reads TGCGCCAGCAGCTTGGAGGACTCTGCCTACGAGCAGTACTTC. Its translation is CASSLEDSAYEQYF. The variable domain in full, with the rest retrieved from reference TRBV5-1 and TRBJ2-7, is KAGVTQTPRYLIKTRGQQVTLSCSPISGHRSVSWYQQTPGQGLQFLFEYFSETQRNKGNFPGRFSGRQFSNSRSEMNVSTLELGDSALYLCASSLEDSAYEQYFGPGTRLTVT.

The V gene is TRBV7-2, the J gene TRBJ2-7; TRBD2 matches at 11 bases. V dropped 2 bases and J dropped 4; count of bases not matched to a gene: 7. This CDR3 is 16 amino acids long. Germline V gene data show CDR1 as SGHTA and CDR2 as FQGNSA. This CDR3 is CASSLIGLAGLYEQYF. DNA for the CDR3: TGTGCCAGCAGCTTAATAGGACTAGCGGGCCTATACGAGCAGTACTTC.

This sequence joins TRBV4-2 and TRBJ2-2; D is perhaps TRBD2 (7 bases). This CDR3 spans 18 amino acids. The V gene lost 0 bases and the J gene lost 5 bases, with 19 bases spanning the gap. Germline CDR1 LGHNA, CDR2 YNFKEQ. This CDR3 reads CASSQEGLGGGVTGELFF. The CDR3 coding sequence is TGTGCCAGCAGCCAAGAGGGGTTGGGGGGGGGCGTTACCGGGGAGCTGTTTTTT.

In its sample, this clonotype was seen many times. An end of the junction differs from the germline gene, which may be a read error. The gene calls are TRBV7-7 and TRBJ2-4; D unresolved. The CDR3 has 14 residues. CDR1 is SSHAT and CDR2 is FNYEAQ in the germline V gene (reference sequence). CDR3 amino acids: CASSLPIAKNIQYF. DNA of the CDR3: TGTGCTAGCAGCTTACCAATAGCCAAAAACATTCAGTACTTC.

The genes are TRBV9 and TRBJ2-7; D gene ambiguous. V shed 4 bases and J shed 0 bases, with 14 bases lying between them. The CDR3 has 15 amino acids. From germline, CDR1 is SGDLS and CDR2 YYNGEE. CDR3 loop: CASSRGRRSSYEQYF. The CDR3 DNA reads as TGTGCCAGCAGCCGCGGTAGGCGTAGCTCCTACGAGCAGTACTTC.

This chain links TRBV5-1 with TRBJ2-7; 8 bases map to TRBD2. Per germline, CDR1 SGHRS and CDR2 YFSETQ. V lost 4 bases to trimming and J lost 3 bases; unmatched junction nucleotides: 18. The CDR3 is 18 residues long. CDR3 residues: CASSLSPHAGGLDYEQYV. CDR3 nucleotides: TGCGCCAGCAGCCTGTCCCCCCACGCGGGGGGACTAGACTACGAGCAGTACGTC.

This clonotype was seen a few times. V gene TRBV20-1 combines with J gene TRBJ2-1, with 11 positions matching TRBD2. This CDR3 comprises 13 residues. Germline V gene data show CDR1 as DFQATT and CDR2 as SNEGSKA (reference sequence). V gave up 1 base and J gave up 16 bases; unmatched junction bases: 9. DNA for the CDR3: TGCAGTGCTAGAGTTGCTAGCGGGAGGTCCCAATTCTTC. Its protein is CSARVASGRSQFF.

The chain carries TRBV9 and TRBJ2-7; tentative D call: TRBD2 (6 bases). CDR3 size: 14 residues. The germline V gene encodes CDR1 SGDLS and CDR2 YYNGEE. The ends were cut back, 0 bases at V and 6 bases at J, with 13 bases in the middle. The CDR3 loop is CASSVDRRGCEQYF. Written as DNA, the CDR3 is TGTGCCAGCAGCGTAGATCGGCGGGGCTGCGAGCAGTACTTC.

The chain carries TRBV20-1 and TRBJ1-3, with D perhaps TRBD1 (5 bases). This CDR3 comprises 15 residues. V lost 3 bases and J 2 bases, leaving 14 bases between the germline ends. CDR1 and CDR2 (germline): DFQATT, SNEGSKA (reference sequence). CDR3 coding DNA: TGCAGTGCTAGTCCCGACAGCGAGCCTGGAAACACCATATATTTT. It specifies CSASPDSEPGNTIYF.

This clonotype occurred a few times. The chain recombines TRBV12-3 or TRBV12-4 with TRBJ2-7; 8 nucleotides match TRBD2. Trimming took 6 bases from V and 6 from J; bases not matched to a gene: 10. This CDR3 has 14 amino acids. The CDR3 bases are TGTGCCAGCAGCCCACTAGCGGAAGGCCTCGAGCAGTACTTC. Protein product: CASSPLAEGLEQYF.

This clonotype was counted only a few times. In nucleotides, the CDR3 is TGCAGCGTCTCTTCGGGGTCTTTGGTCGAGCAGTACTTC. Its protein is CSVSSGSLVEQYF. V is TRBV29-1 and J is TRBJ2-7; possibly TRBD2 for D (5 bases). Germline loops: CDR1 SQVTM, CDR2 ANQGSEA. The germline V and J ends were trimmed by 6 bases and 6 bases, with 18 bases remaining between them. The CDR3 loop spans 13 amino acids.

This clonotype was found many times. The rearrangement uses TRBV4-1 and TRBJ1-1; D might be TRBD1 (5 bases). Trimming left V 1 base short and J 1 base short, with 7 bases between. In germline, CDR1 is MGHRA, CDR2 YSYEKL. This CDR3 is built from 14 residues. In DNA, the CDR3 is TGCGCCAGCAGCCAAGTTCAGGGGAACACTGAAGCTTTCTTT. This encodes CASSQVQGNTEAFF.

This clonotype has just a few counts. The chain links TRBV5-1 to TRBJ2-7; TRBD2 might be the D (6 bases). V lost 0 bases and J 6 bases, leaving 13 bases between the germline ends. The CDR3 contains 14 residues. Germline assignment: CDR1 SGHRS and CDR2 YFSETQ. CDR3 residues: CASSLAGRSSEQYV. As DNA, the CDR3 is TGCGCCAGCAGCTTGGCTGGGAGGAGTAGCGAGCAGTACGTC.

This clonotype was seen only a few times. This chain links TRBV7-9 with TRBJ2-1; D could derive from TRBD1 or TRBD2 (6 bases each). Looked up from germline, CDR1 is SEHNR and CDR2 is FQNEAQ (reference sequence). The V end lost 6 bases, the J end lost 7 bases, and 13 bases lay between the germline ends. The CDR3 totals 13 residues. CDR3 sequence: CASRETGANEQFF. CDR3 DNA: TGTGCCAGCAGAGAGACGGGGGCGAATGAGCAGTTCTTC.

The genes are TRBV10-3 and TRBJ2-7, with 8 bases lining up with TRBD2. The CDR3 runs to 14 residues. Germline V gene data show CDR1 as ENHRY and CDR2 as SYGVKD. The V gene end was trimmed by 6 bases and the J gene end by 0 bases; junction bases not matched to a gene: 4. CDR3 in amino acids: CAISGSGNSYEQYF. As DNA, the CDR3 is TGTGCCATCAGCGGTAGCGGGAACTCCTACGAGCAGTACTTC.

The V call is TRBV5-1, the J call TRBJ2-1, with 12 bases lining up with TRBD2. Germline V CDR1 and CDR2: SGHRS, YFSETQ. Trimming took 3 bases from V and 10 from J; bases not matched to a gene: 11. This CDR3 is built from 16 residues. DNA of the CDR3: TGCGCCAGCAGCTCTACTAGCGGGGGGCCACAAGGGGAGCAGTTCTTC. Translation gives CASSSTSGGPQGEQFF.

The CDR3 is CASEREGPGELFF. CDR3 DNA: TGCGCCAGCGAGCGGGAGGGCCCGGGGGAGCTGTTTTTT. This chain links TRBV4-1 with TRBJ2-2; 10 bases are a match to TRBD2. The CDR3 loop spans 13 amino acids. The germline V gene has CDR1 MGHRA and CDR2 YSYEKL. The junction had 5 bases not matched to a gene; V was cut back by 8 bases and J by 8 bases.

This clonotype was recorded a few times. The chain carries TRBV29-1 and TRBJ2-2, with 10 bases identical to TRBD2. V was pared by 2 bases and J by 4 bases, with 1 base of the junction left unmatched. CDR1 is SQVTM, CDR2 ANQGSEA, per germline. The CDR3 loop spans 14 amino acids. The chain's CDR3 is CSVELAGVTGELFF. The DNA of the CDR3 is TGCAGCGTTGAACTAGCGGGAGTCACCGGGGAGCTGTTTTTT.

This clonotype turned up a few times. The chain is built from TRBV19 and TRBJ2-7; unclear D gene. Looked up from germline, CDR1 is LNHDA and CDR2 is SQIVND (reference sequence). There are 13 residues in the CDR3. V was trimmed by 1 base and J by 2 bases, leaving 6 bases between them. CDR3 nucleotides: TGTGCCAGTAGTATAGCAGAGACCTACGAGCAGTACTTC. Amino acids: CASSIAETYEQYF.

Remarks on this clonotype: The junction departs from germline at one end; a sequencing error may be responsible. This chain uses TRBV5-6 with TRBJ2-7; tentative D call: TRBD2 (7 bases). This CDR3 has 14 residues. The germline CDR1 and CDR2 sequences are SGHDT and YYEEEE. The CDR3 reads CAGSLMGGAHEQYF. In nucleotides, the CDR3 is TGTGCCGGCAGCTTGATGGGGGGGGCCCACGAGCAGTACTTC.

This clonotype was seen a handful of times. The chain has TRBV10-3 and TRBJ2-3; TRBD2 matches at 10 bases. The V gene's germline CDR1 is ENHRY and CDR2 SYGVKD. The CDR3 spans 17 residues. V lost 7 bases to trimming and J lost 3 bases; unmatched junction nucleotides: 13. For the CDR3, the DNA is TGTGCCATCAACACGGTGGCTAGCGGGGGACCAACAGATACGCAGTATTTT. Translating it yields CAINTVASGGPTDTQYF.

The chain combines TRBV5-5 with TRBJ2-7; no firm D call. The CDR3 totals 14 residues. Germline V lookup: CDR1 SGHKS, CDR2 YYEKEE (reference sequence). V was cut by 0 bases and J by 5 bases, with 12 bases left in between. The CDR3 DNA reads TGTGCCAGCAGCTTGGAGCTTATATTCAACGAGCAGTACTTC. This encodes CASSLELIFNEQYF.

In DNA form, the CDR3 reads TGTGCCAGCAGCCAAGAAGGGGGGACGGTCCACAATGAGCAGTTCTTC. Translating it yields CASSQEGGTVHNEQFF. V and J are TRBV4-2 and TRBJ2-1; D tentatively reads TRBD1 or TRBD2 (6 bases each). Trimming took 0 bases from V and 5 from J, leaving 14 bases between them. Germline values: CDR1 LGHNA, CDR2 YNFKEQ. This CDR3 has 16 amino acids.

V and J are TRBV11-2 and TRBJ2-7, with D unclear. V was clipped by 1 base and J by 3 bases, with 7 bases between them. This CDR3 comprises 13 residues. CDR1 SGHAT and CDR2 FQNNGV come from the germline V gene. This CDR3 is CASSLVYSYEQYV. CDR3 in DNA: TGTGCCAGCAGCTTAGTCTACAGCTACGAGCAGTACGTC.

The J gene is TRBJ2-6, the V gene TRBV18; unclear D gene. Germline assignment: CDR1 KGHSH and CDR2 LQKENI. The CDR3 is 16 residues long. V was cut by 6 bases and J by 1 base, with 13 bases left in between. The chain's CDR3 is CASSPPDVSGANVLTF. The CDR3 DNA follows: TGTGCCAGCTCCCCCCCGGATGTTTCTGGGGCCAACGTCCTGACTTTC.

This rearrangement joins TRBV19 to TRBJ2-1; a possible D gene is TRBD1 (7 bases). Deletions cut 7 bases from V and 3 bases from J, with 22 bases between. The CDR3 has 17 residues. Germline CDR1 is LNHDA and CDR2 is SQIVND (reference sequence). CDR3 sequence (DNA): TGTGCCAGTACCCGCAGGGCGGGACAGCTAAACTACAATGAGCAGTTCTTC. This gives the protein CASTRRAGQLNYNEQFF.

The V and J genes are TRBV12-3 or TRBV12-4 and TRBJ1-4; D call uncertain. The CDR3 extends over 14 amino acids. V lost 4 bases to trimming and J lost 7 bases, with 13 bases between them. The CDR3 protein is CASSSQWWTEKLFF. DNA of the CDR3: TGTGCCAGCAGTTCACAGTGGTGGACTGAAAAACTGTTTTTT.

This rearrangement joins TRBV7-6 to TRBJ2-1; unclear D gene. Germline CDR1 is SGHVS and CDR2 is FNYEAQ. The CDR3 spans 15 residues. The V and J ends lost 4 bases and 4 bases respectively, with 14 bases between them. Here the CDR3 DNA reads TGTGCCAGCAGCTCCAAGTCGACGCGTTACAATGAGCAGTTCTTC. Translation: CASSSKSTRYNEQFF.

This chain joins TRBV20-1 and TRBJ2-5; D unresolved. The CDR3 runs 13 residues. V shed 2 bases and J shed 5 bases, with 12 bases lying between them. CDR1 and CDR2 (germline): DFQATT, SNEGSKA (reference sequence). CDR3: CSARSLASETQYF. The CDR3 nucleotides are TGCAGTGCTAGATCCCTGGCGTCGGAGACCCAGTACTTC.

The gene calls are TRBV11-2 and TRBJ2-7, with 11 bases identical to TRBD2. V dropped 1 base and J dropped 3; count of bases not matched to a gene: 14. CDR1 is SGHAT, CDR2 FQNNGV, per germline. This CDR3 region has 19 residues. The CDR3: CASSLGSSGGPRGIYEQYV. The CDR3 DNA is TGTGCCAGCAGCTTAGGTTCTAGCGGGGGGCCTAGAGGGATCTACGAGCAGTACGTC.

The chain couples TRBV5-1 to TRBJ2-7; TRBD2 matches at 7 bases. With 2 bases clipped from V and 5 bases from J, the junction kept 4 bases outside the gene matches. Per germline, CDR1 SGHRS and CDR2 YFSETQ. The CDR3 has 13 residues. The CDR3 DNA follows: TGCGCCAGCAGCTTACGGGAGGAGAACGAGCAGTACTTC. Encoded protein: CASSLREENEQYF.

The V call is TRBV11-2, the J call TRBJ2-3, with 7 bases fitting TRBD1. J was trimmed by 0 bases and V by 4 bases; bases with no gene match: 10. The CDR3 has 17 residues. Per germline, CDR1 SGHAT and CDR2 FQNNGV. The CDR3 DNA reads TGTGCCAGCAGCTACCTAGGGGGCCCTCCTAGCACAGATACGCAGTATTTT. Translation: CASSYLGGPPSTDTQYF.